The T cell receptor beta chain under discussion was sequenced for a study of human T cells and chemical hapten exposure. Study observations and caveats: The formation of large CDR3 similarity clusters by expanded TCRs significantly exceeded that of controls.

Germline trimming cut 0 bases from V and 8 bases from J; bases unmatched to any gene: 8. The CDR3 sequence is 16 residues long. CDR1 LGHNA and CDR2 YNFKEQ come from the germline V gene. Methods used by the authors: A per-sample median of 95,638 TCRs was observed, with a range of roughly 23,224 to 700,000. Each CDR3 protein is one row after TCRdb ran MiXCR on the RACE reads. The V and J calls shown here were made by TCRdb, not taken from the authors' results. Among 71,000 or so distinct CDR3 sequences listed, around 9.8% were seen once. Noted time point: patch test 1, 2 weeks after DPC sensitization. Noted treatment: therapeutic diphenylcyclopropenone sensitization with weekly scalp DPC. A note on this clonotype: Its antigen is not identified.

Here the sequenced sample was whole blood, taken in connection with sensitization to the hapten diphenylcyclopropenone (DPC). This sequence joins TRBV4-2 and TRBJ2-1; 9 nucleotides line up with TRBD1. The origin of this receptor is a woman in her forties with alopecia areata. Some clones in this sample may be carry-over from other donors' samples. The CDR3 reads CASSQDLGQGAHEQFF. The CDR3 coding sequence is TGTGCCAGCAGCCAAGATTTGGGACAGGGCGCTCATGAGCAGTTCTTC.